These 20 T cell receptor beta chains came from one sample sequenced in a study of technical replicates of blood from a handful of donors. TCRdb keeps only in-frame clones here, not all; method: immunoSEQ multiplex PCR. Among tens of thousands of clones, around nine tenths were seen once, and the ten largest hold 0.41%. The sequencing input was T cells isolated from PBMCs. The receptors were sampled from a human donor in good health.

This clone was detected only a few times. This chain joins TRBV20-1 and TRBJ2-7; tentative D call: TRBD1 (6 bases). CDR3 length: 11 residues. Germline CDR1 reads DFQATT; CDR2 reads SNEGSKA (reference sequence). Trimming took 6 bases from V and 6 from J, leaving 12 bases between them. The CDR3 region has the DNA TGCAGTGCGAATACAGGGCGCGAGCAGTACTTC. Translated: CSANTGREQYF.

A single count supports this clone. Within the sample, other DNA sequences also encode this same CDR3. The chain combines TRBV18 with TRBJ2-3; 8 bases match TRBD2. This CDR3 contains 15 residues. The junction had 0 bases not matched to a gene; V was cut back by 1 base and J by 0 bases. Germline V gives CDR1 KGHSH, CDR2 LQKENI. Here the CDR3 DNA reads TGTGCCAGCTCACCACTAGCGGGAAGCACAGATACGCAGTATTTT. It encodes CASSPLAGSTDTQYF. The variable domain in full, with the rest retrieved from reference TRBV18 and TRBJ2-3, is NAGVMQNPRHLVRRRGQEARLRCSPMKGHSHVYWYRQLPEEGLKFMVYLQKENIIDESGMPKERFSAEFPKEGPSILRIQQVVRGDSAAYFCASSPLAGSTDTQYFGPGTRLTVL.

This chain joins TRBV28 and TRBJ2-3; TRBD1 matches 8 bases. Germline-derived CDR1 and CDR2 are MDHEN and SYDVKM. V gave up 4 bases and J gave up 5 bases; unmatched junction bases: 11. The CDR3 has 16 residues. In DNA, the CDR3 is TGTGCCAGCAGTTCCTCCTGGGGCAGGGGGCAAGATACGCAGTATTTT. Its translation: CASSSSWGRGQDTQYF.

The chain links TRBV6-1 to TRBJ2-1; TRBD1 aligns across 8 bases. Germline loops: CDR1 MNHNS, CDR2 SASEGT. The ends lost 3 bases at V and 12 bases at J; junction bases unmatched: 13. This CDR3 is built from 15 residues. The CDR3 DNA follows: TGTGCCAGCAGTGATTTCGGACAGGGATGGGCCCCGCAGTTCTTC. Translating gives CASSDFGQGWAPQFF.

The gene calls are TRBV25-1 and TRBJ1-1, with TRBD1 matching over 7 bases. V trimming: 5 bases; J trimming: 3 bases; junction bases outside the gene matches: 6. CDR1 and CDR2 (germline): MGHDK, SYGVNS. This CDR3 has 14 amino acids. Here the CDR3 DNA reads TGTGCCAGCAGTCCGTTTCAGGGGGACACTGAAGCTTTCTTT. This sequence encodes CASSPFQGDTEAFF.

The chain is built from TRBV6-6 and TRBJ2-1; 7 bases fit TRBD1. Germline trimming cut 5 bases from V and 4 bases from J; bases unmatched to any gene: 8. Germline V gives CDR1 MNHNY, CDR2 SVGAGI (reference sequence). The CDR3 is 15 residues long. This CDR3 reads CASSTGTETYNEQFF. CDR3 sequence (DNA): TGTGCCAGCAGTACTGGGACAGAGACTTACAATGAGCAGTTCTTC.

This clone was observed a handful of times. This chain connects TRBV30 to TRBJ1-1, with D hard to call. This CDR3 region has 12 residues. CDR1 GTSNPN and CDR2 SVGIG come from the germline V gene (reference sequence). Trimming removed 0 bases from V and 11 bases from J, with 13 bases in between. In DNA form, the CDR3 reads TGTGCCTGGAGTGTAGCGGATTTTCTGGCTTTCTTT. Translation: CAWSVADFLAFF. Full variable domain (outside the CDR3, taken from reference TRBV30 and TRBJ1-1): SQTIHQWPATLVQPVGSPLSLECTVEGTSNPNLYWYRQAAGRGLQLLFYSVGIGQISSEVPQNLSASRPQDRQFILSSKKLLLSDSGFYLCAWSVADFLAFFGQGTRLTVV.

This sequence joins TRBV5-1 and TRBJ2-1, with TRBD2 as a possible D gene (5 bases). The CDR3 length is 16 residues. Germline lookup yields CDR1 SGHRS and CDR2 YFSETQ. V gave up 3 bases and J gave up 4 bases, with 17 bases separating them. The CDR3: CASSSVPGIGYNEQFF. The CDR3 nucleotides are TGCGCCAGCAGCTCAGTCCCCGGGATAGGATACAATGAGCAGTTCTTC.

The chain employs TRBV25-1 and TRBJ2-4, with 8 positions matching TRBD2. The J segment lost 0 bases and the V segment lost 3 bases, leaving 7 bases of the junction unmatched. Germline CDR1 is MGHDK and CDR2 is SYGVNS. The CDR3 consists of 17 residues. The CDR3 DNA follows: TGTGCCAGCAGTGACAATAGCGGGATTCCAGCCAAAAACATTCAGTACTTC. This sequence encodes CASSDNSGIPAKNIQYF.

V gene TRBV21-1 combines with J gene TRBJ2-7; no check of the table's D call, TRBD1, against the DNA was made. TRBV21-1 is designated a pseudogene. The CDR3 consists of 14 residues. The CDR3 spells CASSLRGTDYEQYF. The DNA for the CDR3 is TGTGCCAGCAGCCTCAGGGGGACAGATTACGAGCAGTACTTC.

The chain has TRBV2 and TRBJ2-7, with D perhaps matching TRBD2 (6 bases). Trimming shortened V by 6 bases and J by 2 bases, and 17 bases separated the two germline ends. The CDR3 totals 15 residues. CDR1 and CDR2 from the germline V gene are SNHLY and FYNNEI. The CDR3 nucleotides read TGTGCCAGCAGACCGGGGAGCGGGCCTACCTACGAGCAGTACTTC. This encodes CASRPGSGPTYEQYF.

The chain links TRBV11-2 to TRBJ2-5; maybe TRBD2 (5 bases). This CDR3 has 14 residues. V was clipped by 5 bases and J by 2 bases, with 12 bases between them. From germline, CDR1 is SGHAT and CDR2 FQNNGV. The CDR3 is CASSKTSGQETQYF. CDR3 DNA sequence: TGTGCCAGCAGCAAAACCTCGGGGCAAGAGACCCAGTACTTC.

This sequence joins TRBV19 and TRBJ2-2; 8 nucleotides line up with TRBD2. The V segment lost 7 bases and the J segment 2 bases; nucleotides outside the gene matches: 3. The CDR3 length is 14 residues. From germline, CDR1 is LNHDA and CDR2 SQIVND (reference sequence). CDR3 in DNA: TGTGCCAGTACACTAGCGGTAAACACCGGGGAGCTGTTTTTT. Protein sequence: CASTLAVNTGELFF.

The chain couples TRBV7-9 to TRBJ2-7; 11 positions agree with TRBD2. In germline, CDR1 is SEHNR, CDR2 FQNEAQ (reference sequence). This CDR3 comprises 18 residues. The J segment lost 2 bases and the V segment lost 7 bases, leaving 16 bases of the junction unmatched. In DNA, the CDR3 is TGTGCCAGCATCCACAACCCCACCGTAGCGGGAGGGCCCTACGAGCAGTACTTC. It yields the protein CASIHNPTVAGGPYEQYF.

A few counts support this clone. The genes are TRBV29-1 and TRBJ1-1; TRBD1 is a possible D gene (5 bases). The CDR3 has 13 residues. Trimming removed 1 base at V and 1 base at J, with 7 bases between. CDR1 and CDR2 (germline): SQVTM, ANQGSEA. This chain's CDR3 is CSVEVTGNTEAFF. CDR3 DNA: TGCAGCGTTGAAGTAACAGGGAACACTGAAGCTTTCTTT.

CDR3 region: CASSPRGAGTDTQYF. The DNA for the CDR3 is TGTGCCAGCAGCCCCCGCGGAGCGGGCACAGATACGCAGTATTTT. The chain recombines TRBV7-3 with TRBJ2-3; a weak D match, TRBD2 (5 bases). Germline values: CDR1 SGHTA, CDR2 FQGTGA. There are 15 residues in the CDR3. Trimming cost V 5 bases and J 1 base, with 13 bases left between them.

This clone showed up just a few times. The chain carries TRBV29-1 and TRBJ1-2; D ambiguous. The CDR3 extends over 12 amino acids. Trimming stripped 1 base from V and 3 bases from J, with 6 bases between. Germline values: CDR1 SQVTM, CDR2 ANQGSEA. As DNA, the CDR3 is TGCAGCGTTGAAGGTACAGACTATGGCTACACCTTC. Its translation: CSVEGTDYGYTF. Full variable domain (rest looked up from reference TRBV29-1 and TRBJ1-2): SAVISQKPSRDICQRGTSLTIQCQVDSQVTMMFWYRQQPGQSLTLIATANQGSEATYESGFVIDKFPISRPNLTFSTLTVSNMSPEDSSIYLCSVEGTDYGYTFGSGTRLTVV.

J is TRBJ2-7 and V is TRBV7-2; TRBD2 aligns across 7 bases. The CDR3 spans 14 residues. In germline, CDR1 is SGHTA, CDR2 FQGNSA. V dropped 1 base and J dropped 1; count of bases not matched to a gene: 1. CDR3 sequence (DNA): TGTGCCAGCAGCTTAGGGGGGGGATCCTACGAGCAGTACTTC. Translated, it gives CASSLGGGSYEQYF. Combining the CDR3 with reference TRBV7-2 and TRBJ2-7 gives the whole variable domain GAGVSQSPSNKVTEKGKDVELRCDPISGHTALYWYRQSLGQGLEFLIYFQGNSAPDKSGLPSDRFSAERTGGSVSTLTIQRTQQEDSAVYLCASSLGGGSYEQYFGPGTRLTVT.

The chain is built from TRBV2 and TRBJ1-5; D remains unclear. Germline values: CDR1 SNHLY, CDR2 FYNNEI. V was clipped by 1 base and J by 7 bases, with 11 bases between them. The CDR3 has 14 amino acids. The CDR3 region is CASSEGGVWQPQHF. The DNA of the CDR3 is TGTGCCAGCAGTGAAGGAGGAGTTTGGCAGCCCCAGCATTTT. Using reference TRBV2 and TRBJ1-5 for the parts outside the CDR3, the full variable domain is EPEVTQTPSHQVTQMGQEVILRCVPISNHLYFYWYRQILGQKVEFLVSFYNNEISEKSEIFDDQFSVERPDGSNFTLKIRSTKLEDSAMYFCASSEGGVWQPQHFGDGTRLSIL.

The gene calls are TRBV9 and TRBJ2-2; 10 bases line up with TRBD2. In germline, CDR1 is SGDLS, CDR2 YYNGEE. V lost 4 bases to trimming and J lost 4 bases; unmatched junction nucleotides: 19. The CDR3 is 20 residues long. The CDR3 nucleotides are TGTGCCAGCAGCCACCCAAATCCCCCTGCTAGCGGGAGAGGCACCGGGGAGCTGTTTTTT. Protein product: CASSHPNPPASGRGTGELFF.